This T cell receptor (beta chain) was identified during a study of blood T cells in healthy people across ages. PCR was performed a second time for 7 to 11 cycles using a sample-barcoded 5' primer and a J-beta primer mix. One entry per CDR3 protein results from TCRdb running MiXCR on the 5' RACE reads. The table records fewer than 1,000,000 distinct CDR3 sequences, less than 60% of them present only once. The CDR3 is 15 amino acids. Germline V gene sequence: CDR1 SGHTA, CDR2 FQGNSA. In regard to this clonotype: At one end the junction does not follow the germline gene, possibly because of a read error.

The sequence came from a man older than 75 in good health. Sample: blood. The V and J genes are TRBV7-2 and TRBJ2-3; tentative D call: TRBD2 (5 bases). The CDR3 sequence is CVSSPSRVASDTQYF. DNA of the CDR3: TGTGTCAGCAGCCCTTCGAGGGTAGCCTCAGATACGCAGTATTTT.